The next 23 T cell receptor beta chains were all read from a single sample in a study of post-analysis software for immune sequencing data. For these receptors, no antigen is known. Study-level results: Patients had higher frequencies than controls of about 5 TRBV segments, including TRBV5-6, TRBV5-1 and TRBV20-1.

The TCR beta cDNA libraries contained unique molecular identifiers. TCRdb analysed the PCR reads with MiXCR anew, one entry per CDR3 protein. The sample consists of hundreds of thousands of distinct CDR3 sequences, 25% to 30% of them appearing once. Sequenced: blood. The receptor set was obtained from a girl aged 5 to 17 with multiple sclerosis.

This clonotype was detected only a few times. This chain uses TRBV6-2 or TRBV6-3 with TRBJ2-5; D is perhaps TRBD2 (6 bases). CDR1 and CDR2 from the germline V gene are MNHEY and SVGEGT. The CDR3 totals 13 residues. Trimming removed 7 bases from V and 9 bases from J, with 18 bases in between. The CDR3 spells CASNGGINGAQYF. The DNA of the CDR3 is TGTGCCAGCAACGGCGGGATCAACGGGGCCCAGTACTTC.

There are a few counts of this clonotype. The chain couples TRBV7-9 to TRBJ2-1; the match to TRBD1 covers 12 bases. V lost 4 bases, J lost 7 bases, and 14 bases stayed unmatched. The CDR3 spans 18 residues. Germline lookup yields CDR1 SEHNR and CDR2 FQNEAQ (reference sequence). In DNA form, the CDR3 reads TGTGCCAGCAGCTCGACCGGGACAGGGGGCGTACTGGGAAATGAGCAGTTCTTC. Translating it yields CASSSTGTGGVLGNEQFF.

J is TRBJ1-5 and V is TRBV27; D remains unclear. This CDR3 contains 14 residues. Trimming shortened V by 2 bases and J by 3 bases, and 8 bases separated the two germline ends. Per the germline V gene, CDR1 is MNHEY and CDR2 is SMNVEV (reference sequence). CDR3 bases: TGTGCCAGCAGTTTAGAAGGATTCAATCAGCCCCAGCATTTT. Translating it yields CASSLEGFNQPQHF.

Only a few counts were recorded for this clonotype. V and J are TRBV6-1 and TRBJ1-2; possible D gene TRBD1, 5 bases. The CDR3 is made up of 16 amino acids. The V end lost 6 bases, the J end lost 7 bases, and 24 bases lay between the germline ends. The germline CDR1 and CDR2 sequences are MNHNS and SASEGT. For the CDR3, the DNA is TGTGCCAGCAGAGCGAGGGACGCCCAACTCCCGTTTGGCTACACCTTC. Its protein product is CASRARDAQLPFGYTF.

This clonotype came up a few times. This chain joins TRBV6-2 or TRBV6-3 and TRBJ2-7; a weak D match, TRBD2 (6 bases). Germline-derived CDR1 and CDR2 are MNHEY and SVGEGT. This CDR3 has 17 amino acids. V was clipped by 7 bases and J by 4 bases, with 26 bases between them. The CDR3 loop is CASTRRPGLFREYEQYF. DNA of the CDR3: TGTGCCAGCACCCGACGGCCGGGACTCTTCCGCGAATACGAGCAGTACTTC.

This clonotype was picked up a small number of times. The gene calls are TRBV29-1 and TRBJ2-1; 9 bases are shared with TRBD2. Per germline, CDR1 SQVTM and CDR2 ANQGSEA. V lost 3 bases and J lost 8; bases outside the gene matches: 8. The CDR3 is 14 residues long. CDR3 DNA: TGCAGCGTTGACCGTAGCGGGAGTCGCGATGAGCAGTTCTTC. Residues: CSVDRSGSRDEQFF.

DNA for the CDR3: TGTGCCAGCAGCCCAGGGGGTTATACGCAGTATTTT. Its protein product is CASSPGGYTQYF. The rearrangement links TRBV6-2 or TRBV6-3 to TRBJ2-3; 7 nucleotides agree with TRBD1. Germline-derived CDR1 and CDR2 are MNHEY and SVGEGT. Trimming cost V 6 bases and J 7 bases; bases outside gene matches: 4. This CDR3 is built from 12 residues.

This clonotype appeared a few times. The chain joins TRBV5-1 to TRBJ2-7, with D possibly being TRBD1 (5 bases). V shed 7 bases and J shed 3 bases, with 11 bases lying between them. The germline CDR1 and CDR2 sequences are SGHRS and YFSETQ. The CDR3 has 12 residues. CDR3 coding DNA: TGCGCCAGCCGGATAGGGGACTACGAGCAGTACTTC. It yields the protein CASRIGDYEQYF.

The V gene is TRBV14, the J gene TRBJ1-1; the D is unclear. The CDR3 length is 15 residues. The germline V gene encodes CDR1 SGHDN and CDR2 FVKESK. V was cut by 6 bases and J by 1 base, with 15 bases left in between. This CDR3 is CASSRKLGRNTEAFF. In DNA form, the CDR3 reads TGTGCCAGCAGTCGAAAACTCGGGAGGAACACTGAAGCTTTCTTT.

Comments on this clonotype: A read error may be the cause here, since a much bigger clone is one base away. This sequence joins TRBV24-1 and TRBJ2-1, with D maybe TRBD2 (6 bases). The CDR3 is 12 residues long. CDR1 and CDR2 from the germline V gene are KGHDR and SFDVKD. Trimming shortened V by 12 bases and J by 3 bases, and 11 bases separated the two germline ends. This chain's CDR3 is CASGGNYNEQFF. CDR3 nucleotide sequence: TGTGCCTCCGGCGGGAACTACAATGAGCAGTTCTTC.

This clonotype was picked up a small number of times. The chain uses TRBV20-1 and TRBJ2-1; 10 bases map to TRBD2. The V gene end was trimmed by 6 bases and the J gene end by 2 bases; junction bases not matched to a gene: 1. Per germline, CDR1 DFQATT and CDR2 SNEGSKA (reference sequence). The CDR3 covers 13 residues. CDR3: CSALAGAYNEQFF. The CDR3 DNA is TGCAGTGCCCTAGCGGGGGCCTACAATGAGCAGTTCTTC.

The V and J genes are TRBV27 and TRBJ2-5, with D perhaps TRBD1 or TRBD2 (7 bases each). V gave up 6 bases and J gave up 5 bases, with 22 bases separating them. Germline CDR1 reads MNHEY; CDR2 reads SMNVEV (reference sequence). The CDR3 sequence is 16 residues long. CDR3 amino acids: CASSQSDREGMETQYF. The CDR3 DNA follows: TGTGCCAGCAGCCAATCTGACAGGGAGGGAATGGAGACCCAGTACTTC.

The V gene is TRBV2, the J gene TRBJ1-5; TRBD1 is a possible D gene (6 bases). V lost 2 bases to trimming and J lost 7 bases, with 12 bases between them. Germline loops: CDR1 SNHLY, CDR2 FYNNEI. This CDR3 spans 14 amino acids. CDR3 in DNA: TGTGCCAGCAGTGAACTGGAGGGGGGCCAGCCCCAGCATTTT. This translates into CASSELEGGQPQHF.

This clonotype was seen more than once but under ten times. The rearrangement joins TRBV20-1 to TRBJ2-1; 13 positions agree with TRBD2. Germline V CDR1 and CDR2: DFQATT, SNEGSKA (reference sequence). CDR3 length: 15 amino acids. Trimming at V came to 1 base and at J to 6 bases, leaving 3 bases not matched to a gene. The CDR3 here is CSARAGLAGRNEQFF. The CDR3 coding sequence is TGCAGTGCTAGAGCGGGACTAGCGGGGCGCAATGAGCAGTTCTTC.

This clonotype was observed a few times. The chain recombines TRBV6-5 with TRBJ2-3, with TRBD2 identical over 7 bases. The CDR3 totals 15 residues. Trimming at V came to 2 bases and at J to 3 bases, leaving 5 bases not matched to a gene. The germline CDR1 and CDR2 sequences are MNHEY and SVGAGI. The DNA for the CDR3 is TGTGCCAGCAGTTACGCGGGAGAGAGGACAGATACGCAGTATTTT. The encoded protein is CASSYAGERTDTQYF.

This clonotype was seen a few times. The chain employs TRBV7-8 and TRBJ1-5, with D perhaps matching TRBD1 (5 bases). Germline V gene sequence: CDR1 SGHVS, CDR2 FQNEAQ. The CDR3 covers 15 residues. V dropped 2 bases and J dropped 0 bases, with 8 bases sitting between them. DNA for the CDR3: TGTGCCAGCAGCTTATGGGGGAATAGCAATCAGCCCCAGCATTTT. It is translated as CASSLWGNSNQPQHF.

The chain employs TRBV28 and TRBJ2-1, with D possibly TRBD1 on 5 matching bases. This CDR3 is built from 15 residues. Trimming removed 5 bases from V and 8 bases from J, with 19 bases in between. Germline V gene lookup returns CDR1 MDHEN and CDR2 SYDVKM. CDR3 bases: TGTGCCAGCAGTACTCGCTTTAGGGGATGGGATGAGCAGTTCTTC. Translation gives CASSTRFRGWDEQFF.

This chain links TRBV6-2 or TRBV6-3 with TRBJ2-1; 11 nucleotides align to TRBD2. The germline V gene encodes CDR1 MNHEY and CDR2 SVGEGT. CDR3 length: 15 amino acids. Trimming at V came to 5 bases and at J to 2 bases, leaving 2 bases not matched to a gene. CDR3 region: CASSKLAGAYNEQFF. DNA for the CDR3: TGTGCCAGCAGTAAACTAGCGGGGGCCTACAATGAGCAGTTCTTC.

The J gene is TRBJ1-1, the V gene TRBV28, with unresolved D. This CDR3 is built from 15 residues. Trimming removed 1 base at V and 0 bases at J, with 9 bases between. In germline, CDR1 is MDHEN, CDR2 SYDVKM. The CDR3 reads CASSLSVAVNTEAFF. CDR3 sequence (DNA): TGTGCCAGCAGTTTATCAGTGGCAGTGAACACTGAAGCTTTCTTT.

The chain has TRBV10-2 and TRBJ2-5, with 16 bases fitting TRBD2. The assigned J gene may be wrong: the sequence end matches TRBJ2-7 better. Germline V gene data show CDR1 as WSHSY and CDR2 as SAAADI. This CDR3 spans 17 amino acids. The CDR3 sequence: CASSWGTSGRADAEQYF. The DNA for the CDR3 is TGCGCCAGCAGCTGGGGGACTAGCGGGAGGGCCGACGCCGAGCAGTACTTC.

This clonotype was seen a handful of times. The rearrangement links TRBV2 to TRBJ2-6, with TRBD1 matching over 12 bases. The germline CDR1 and CDR2 sequences are SNHLY and FYNNEI. The length of the CDR3 is 17 residues. After removal of 7 bases from V and 1 base from J, the junction contained 5 bases not matched to a gene. CDR3 in DNA: TGTGCCAGCACCACGGGACAGGGGGCGTCTGGGGCCAACGTCCTGACTTTC. Protein sequence: CASTTGQGASGANVLTF.

This clonotype was seen a few times. The chain couples TRBV29-1 to TRBJ2-7; D assignment may be TRBD1 or TRBD2 (5 bases each). The V and J ends lost 4 bases and 2 bases respectively, with 15 bases between them. The CDR3 has 14 residues. Germline CDR1 is SQVTM and CDR2 is ANQGSEA. In DNA form, the CDR3 reads TGCAGCGTTGCCCGACCGGGACGGGCCTACGAGCAGTACTTC. Protein product: CSVARPGRAYEQYF.

As concerns this clonotype: A read error is possible here, since a much larger clone lies one base away. This CDR3 is missing its conserved last phenylalanine or tryptophan, likely due to a read error. The chain combines TRBV20-1 with TRBJ2-5; 7 bases line up with TRBD2. CDR1 is DFQATT and CDR2 is SNEGSKA in the germline V gene (reference sequence). With 5 bases clipped from V and 5 bases from J, the junction kept 5 bases outside the gene matches. This CDR3 has 12 residues. The CDR3 nucleotides are TGCAGTGCTGAAACTAGCGAGGAGACCCAGTACCTC. This codes for CSAETSEETQYL.